The next 13 T cell receptor beta chains were all read from a single sample in a study of technical replicates of blood from several donors. TCRdb's copy holds only in-frame clones and misses some; the assay was immunoSEQ multiplex PCR. The sample gives 70,000 to 80,000 clones, roughly 96% of which show up once; 0.2% to 0.25% is in the top ten. The sample consisted of T cells isolated from PBMCs. All receptors come from a human donor in good health.

The V call is TRBV29-1, the J call TRBJ1-2; D is perhaps TRBD1 (6 bases). V was cut by 2 bases and J by 5 bases, with 9 bases left in between. CDR3 length: 12 amino acids. The germline CDR1 and CDR2 sequences are SQVTM and ANQGSEA. In DNA form, the CDR3 reads TGCAGCGTTGAAAACAGGGAGTATGGCTACACCTTC. Protein product: CSVENREYGYTF.

The rearrangement uses TRBV7-9 and TRBJ2-7, with D maybe TRBD1 (6 bases). There are 18 residues in the CDR3. V was trimmed by 2 bases and J by 3 bases, leaving 23 bases between them. Germline-derived CDR1 and CDR2 are SEHNR and FQNEAQ (reference sequence). CDR3 protein: CASSLPILGGQRNYEQYF. The CDR3 nucleotides are TGTGCCAGCAGCTTACCCATACTCGGCGGACAGAGAAACTACGAGCAGTACTTC.

The V gene is TRBV9, the J gene TRBJ2-7; D is ambiguous. Germline-derived CDR1 and CDR2 are SGDLS and YYNGEE. The V end was cut by 4 bases, the J end by 4 bases, with 15 bases between. This CDR3 contains 14 residues. CDR3 loop: CASSPQLALYEQYF. CDR3 nucleotide sequence: TGTGCCAGCAGCCCTCAATTGGCCCTTTACGAGCAGTACTTC.

The chain couples TRBV14 to TRBJ1-1; 11 bases line up with TRBD1. The CDR3 runs to 16 residues. The V and J ends lost 6 bases and 8 bases, in that order; junction bases with no gene match: 14. Germline loops: CDR1 SGHDN, CDR2 FVKESK. CDR3 sequence reads: CASSQFPRTGGQEAFF. The DNA of the CDR3 is TGTGCCAGCAGTCAATTCCCTCGGACAGGGGGCCAAGAAGCTTTCTTT.

V usage is TRBV11-2 and J usage is TRBJ1-1; D may be TRBD1 (6 bases). Germline V gene lookup returns CDR1 SGHAT and CDR2 FQNNGV. Trimming took off 4 bases at V and 4 bases at J, with 19 bases between the two ends. This CDR3 comprises 16 residues. CDR3 DNA: TGTGCCAGCAGCTCACGTGCTGGGGCAGGGGCCACTGAAGCTTTCTTT. This codes for CASSSRAGAGATEAFF.

The chain joins TRBV4-2 to TRBJ2-7; 11 bases match TRBD1. This CDR3 has 16 amino acids. Germline V CDR1 and CDR2: LGHNA, YNFKEQ. The V gene end was trimmed by 3 bases and the J gene end by 2 bases; junction bases not matched to a gene: 6. Here the CDR3 DNA reads TGTGCCAGCAGCCAGTCCCCGGGACAGGGGGCCTACGAGCAGTACTTC. This translates into CASSQSPGQGAYEQYF.

The CDR3: CAWSVQGGNQPQHF. CDR3 nucleotides: TGTGCCTGGAGTGTACAGGGTGGAAATCAGCCCCAGCATTTT. V is TRBV30 and J is TRBJ1-5, with a tentative D call TRBD1 (6 bases). The germline gives CDR1 GTSNPN, CDR2 SVGIG (reference sequence). The CDR3 loop spans 14 amino acids. V shed 0 bases and J shed 4 bases, with 10 bases lying between them.

This clone was seen more than once but under ten times. CDR3 nucleotide sequence: TGTGCCAGCAGCCCTCATCCGCGCTCTGGAAACACCATATATTTT. Translated: CASSPHPRSGNTIYF. The genes are TRBV7-2 and TRBJ1-3; D uncertain. This CDR3 is built from 15 residues. CDR1 SGHTA and CDR2 FQGNSA come from the germline V gene. Trimming stripped 5 bases from V and 0 bases from J, with 11 bases between.

The chain couples TRBV7-9 to TRBJ2-5, with D maybe TRBD2 (5 bases). Germline V gives CDR1 SEHNR, CDR2 FQNEAQ (reference sequence). The V end lost 7 bases, the J end lost 5 bases, and 17 bases lay between the germline ends. The CDR3 is 14 residues long. The DNA of the CDR3 is TGTGCCAGCACTAGAGAGGCGGGTGAGGAGACCCAGTACTTC. It codes for CASTREAGEETQYF.

The chain joins TRBV6-4 to TRBJ2-7; a weak D match, TRBD1 (5 bases). Trimming removed 7 bases at V and 3 bases at J, with 13 bases between. Per the germline V gene, CDR1 is MRHNA and CDR2 is SNTAGT. The CDR3 consists of 13 residues. The CDR3 region is CASTETAYYEQYF. CDR3 sequence (DNA): TGTGCCAGCACCGAGACAGCATACTACGAGCAGTACTTC.

This chain connects TRBV5-1 to TRBJ2-3; the match to TRBD2 covers 9 bases. Germline V gives CDR1 SGHRS, CDR2 YFSETQ. V was clipped by 2 bases and J by 3 bases; unmatched bases: 7. The CDR3 is made up of 16 amino acids. The CDR3 reads CASSFASGIFTDTQYF. CDR3 DNA sequence: TGCGCCAGCAGCTTCGCTAGCGGGATTTTTACAGATACGCAGTATTTT.

The gene calls are TRBV6-6 and TRBJ2-2, with TRBD2 identical over 14 bases. CDR3 length: 16 amino acids. The germline CDR1 and CDR2 sequences are MNHNY and SVGAGI (reference sequence). V dropped 2 bases and J dropped 6; count of bases not matched to a gene: 2. This CDR3 is CASSYGTSGSPGELFF. The CDR3 DNA sequence: TGTGCCAGCAGTTACGGGACTAGCGGGAGTCCCGGGGAGCTGTTTTTT.

V usage is TRBV27 and J usage is TRBJ2-2, with 11 bases matching TRBD2. With V trimmed by 5 bases and J by 2 bases, 4 bases remained unmatched. The CDR3 spans 16 residues. In germline, CDR1 is MNHEY, CDR2 SMNVEV (reference sequence). In nucleotides, the CDR3 is TGTGCCAGCAGTCAGGGGACTAGCGGTAACACCGGGGAGCTGTTTTTT. It translates to CASSQGTSGNTGELFF.